One sample yielded the 4 T cell receptor beta chains listed below, sequenced in a study of blood T cell repertoires in COVID-19. Sequencing was performed with immunoSEQ multiplex PCR; in TCRdb, only in-frame clones are kept and a portion is missing. The sample lists roughly 430,000 clones, approximately 88% occurring once. The sequencing sample was made of PBMCs or T cells enriched from blood (not recorded which). The receptors come from a woman in her forties with acute COVID-19.

This clone was detected a few times. This chain connects TRBV19 to TRBJ1-2; 9 bases agree with TRBD1. J gave up 3 bases and V 6 bases, and 5 bases lay outside the gene matches. CDR1 is LNHDA, CDR2 SQIVND, per germline (reference sequence). The CDR3 has 14 amino acids. The DNA of the CDR3 is TGTGCCAGTAGGTCGGGACAGGGCGACTATGGCTACACCTTC. This sequence encodes CASRSGQGDYGYTF.

The chain is built from TRBV5-5 and TRBJ2-7, with 8 bases aligning to TRBD1. V dropped 0 bases and J dropped 0; count of bases not matched to a gene: 2. Germline assignment: CDR1 SGHKS and CDR2 YYEKEE (reference sequence). The CDR3 is 15 residues long. The CDR3 nucleotides read TGTGCCAGCAGCTTGGCCGGGACAGGCTCCTACGAGCAGTACTTC. Translation: CASSLAGTGSYEQYF.

The chain employs TRBV7-9 and TRBJ2-1; no reliable D call. Germline CDR1 is SEHNR and CDR2 is FQNEAQ (reference sequence). V shed 5 bases and J shed 10 bases, with 9 bases lying between them. There are 11 residues in the CDR3. In DNA, the CDR3 is TGTGCCAGCAGCCGCGGCCGAGAGCAGTTCTTC. This translates into CASSRGREQFF. Using reference TRBV7-9 and TRBJ2-1 for the parts outside the CDR3, the full variable domain is DTGVSQNPRHKITKRGQNVTFRCDPISEHNRLYWYRQTLGQGPEFLTYFQNEAQLEKSRLLSDRFSAERPKGSFSTLEIQRTEQGDSAMYLCASSRGREQFFGPGTRLTVL.

The J gene is TRBJ2-7, the V gene TRBV11-2; possible D gene TRBD1, 6 bases. The CDR3 totals 13 residues. Germline V gene data show CDR1 as SGHAT and CDR2 as FQNNGV. V lost 5 bases, J lost 3 bases, and 11 bases lay in between. This CDR3 reads CASSHRDIYEQYF. The CDR3 nucleotides are TGTGCCAGCAGCCACCGGGACATCTACGAGCAGTACTTC.